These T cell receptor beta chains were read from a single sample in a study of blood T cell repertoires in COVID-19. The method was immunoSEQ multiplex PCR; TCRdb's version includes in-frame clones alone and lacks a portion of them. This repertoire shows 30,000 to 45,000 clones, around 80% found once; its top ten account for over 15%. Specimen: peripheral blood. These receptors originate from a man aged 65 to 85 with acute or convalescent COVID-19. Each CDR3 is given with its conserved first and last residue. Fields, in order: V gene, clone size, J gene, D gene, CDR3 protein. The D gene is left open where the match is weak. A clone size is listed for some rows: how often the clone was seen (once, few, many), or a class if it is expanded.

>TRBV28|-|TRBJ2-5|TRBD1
CASSGKRTGLWETQYF
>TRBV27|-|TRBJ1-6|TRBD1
CASSLSTGPFSPLHF
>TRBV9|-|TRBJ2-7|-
CASSDSYTTGTYEQYF
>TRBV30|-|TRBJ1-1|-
CAWTRGGADAFF
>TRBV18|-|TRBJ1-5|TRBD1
CASSPQGGNQPQHF
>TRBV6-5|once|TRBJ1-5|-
CASRDSGGNQPQHF
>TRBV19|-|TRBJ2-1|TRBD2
CASRPGHITSGRGNEQFF
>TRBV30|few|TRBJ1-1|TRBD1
CAYRGGQGTTEAFF
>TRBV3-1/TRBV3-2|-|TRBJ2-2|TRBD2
CASSQTGTRGTGELFF
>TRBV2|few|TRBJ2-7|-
CASSGIGGYEQYF
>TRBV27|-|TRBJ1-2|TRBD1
CASSFRQGRGQGYTF
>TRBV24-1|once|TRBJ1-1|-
CATSDTRGSMTEAFF
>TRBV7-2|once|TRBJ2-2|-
CASSPLGGSNTGELFF
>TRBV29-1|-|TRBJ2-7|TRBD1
CSVGDRSSYEQYF
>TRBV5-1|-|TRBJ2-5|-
CASSSEHRGGQETQYF
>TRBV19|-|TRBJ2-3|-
CASSIEGARSDTQYF
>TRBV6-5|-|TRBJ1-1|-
CATEMAGNTEAFF
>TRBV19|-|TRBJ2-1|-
CASSMGSSSYNEQFF
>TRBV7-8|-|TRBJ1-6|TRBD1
CASSARTGDNNSPLHF
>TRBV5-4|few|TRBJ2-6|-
CASSLNTGGLEANVLTF
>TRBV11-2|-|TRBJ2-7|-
CASSLESSYSYEQYF
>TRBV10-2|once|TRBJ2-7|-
CASSRDSYEQYF
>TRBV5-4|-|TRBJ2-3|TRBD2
CASSLGASGSTDTQYF
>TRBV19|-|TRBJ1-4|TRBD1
CASSLLTGSFDSATNEKLFF
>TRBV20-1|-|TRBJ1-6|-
CSASPISSYNSPLHF
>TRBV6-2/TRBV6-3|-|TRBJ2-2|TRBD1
CASSTDRDVTGELFF
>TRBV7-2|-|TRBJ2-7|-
CASSPTGGAYEQYF
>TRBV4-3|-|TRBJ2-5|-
CASSQPPFRQVQETQYF
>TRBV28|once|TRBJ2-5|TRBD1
CASSSPSDRGETQYF
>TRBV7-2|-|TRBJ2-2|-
CASRGGLSNTGELFF
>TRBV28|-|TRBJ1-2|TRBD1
CASTQPTDRGYTF
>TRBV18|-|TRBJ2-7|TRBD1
CASSPGQLKAYEQYF
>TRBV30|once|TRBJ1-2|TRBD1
CAWSEPTGSSYGYTF
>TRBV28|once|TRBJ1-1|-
CASSFPNRANTEAFF
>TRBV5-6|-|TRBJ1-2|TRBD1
CASRPRDRANYGYTF
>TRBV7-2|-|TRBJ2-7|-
CASSLGRRAVEQYF
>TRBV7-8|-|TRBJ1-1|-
CASSFQILNTEAFF
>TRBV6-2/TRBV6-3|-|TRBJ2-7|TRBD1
CASSYPTRTGKEQYF
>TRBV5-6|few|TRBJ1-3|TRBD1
CASSQTGLLGNTIYF
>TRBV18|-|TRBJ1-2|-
CASSPRNREGYGYTF
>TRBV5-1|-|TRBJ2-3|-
CASSSGTPEGSTQYF
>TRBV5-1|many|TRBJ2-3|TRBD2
CASSSGTSGPNDTQYF
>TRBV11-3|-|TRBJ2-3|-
CASSLAGLGGTDTQYF
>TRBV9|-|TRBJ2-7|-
CASSLDNTYEQYF
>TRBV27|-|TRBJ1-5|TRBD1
CASSSRQGFLQPQHF
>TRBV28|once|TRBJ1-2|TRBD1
CASSLGTQGALGGYTF
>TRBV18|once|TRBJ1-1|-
CASSPPSGKAFF
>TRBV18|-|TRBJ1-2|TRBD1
CASSLQGTNYGYTF
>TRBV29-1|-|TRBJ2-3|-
CSVLRGGSTDTQYF
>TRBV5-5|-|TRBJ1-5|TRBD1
CASSLVGTGGNQPQHF
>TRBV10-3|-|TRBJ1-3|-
CAIRTDRSSGNTIYF
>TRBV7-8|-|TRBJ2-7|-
CASSSEAGLEYEQYF
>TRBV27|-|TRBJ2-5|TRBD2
CASIKNHGGGPTQYF
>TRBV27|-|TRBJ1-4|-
CASSSVMTGGVNEKLFF
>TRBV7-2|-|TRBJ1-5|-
CASSGQQSQPQHF
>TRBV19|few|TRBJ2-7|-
CASSTGKASYEQYF
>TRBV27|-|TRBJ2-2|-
CASSFDYRTGELFF
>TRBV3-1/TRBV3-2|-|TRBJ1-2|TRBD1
CASNGVGQGAYGYTF
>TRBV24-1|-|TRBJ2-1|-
CATSTYRDNTYNEQFF